The 22 T cell receptor beta chains below come from one sample, sequenced in a study of blood T cell repertoires in COVID-19. TCRdb's table, derived via immunoSEQ multiplex PCR, lists solely in-frame clones and lacks some. The data contain more than 100,000 clones, approximately 90% of them singletons. Sequencing was performed on peripheral blood. These receptors all come from a man aged 40-55 years with acute or convalescent COVID-19.

DNA of the CDR3: TGCAGCGTTGAAGCTTACGGACTAGCGGGGGTATACAATGAGCAGTTCTTC. Encoded protein: CSVEAYGLAGVYNEQFF. This chain uses TRBV29-1 with TRBJ2-1, with 13 bases aligning to TRBD2. The CDR3 runs 17 residues. From germline, CDR1 is SQVTM and CDR2 ANQGSEA. Unmatched junction bases numbered 7, after V lost 1 base and J lost 4 bases.

This clone has more than one count but fewer than ten. The chain combines TRBV6-1 with TRBJ1-5, with D unresolved. Germline V gene sequence: CDR1 MNHNS, CDR2 SASEGT. V was shortened by 2 bases and J by 4 bases, with 9 bases between the two germline ends. This CDR3 is 14 amino acids long. In nucleotides, the CDR3 is TGTGCCAGCAGTGAAATGTCCGGGAATCAGCCCCAGCATTTT. Translating it yields CASSEMSGNQPQHF.

This sequence joins TRBV5-4 and TRBJ1-1; 9 bases map to TRBD1. V was pared by 3 bases and J by 2 bases, with 5 bases of the junction left unmatched. The CDR3 has 15 residues. In germline, CDR1 is SGHNT, CDR2 YYREEE (reference sequence). CDR3 coding DNA: TGTGCCAGCAGCTCGGACAGGGGAGTTAACACTGAAGCTTTCTTT. The encoded protein is CASSSDRGVNTEAFF.

The genes are TRBV29-1 and TRBJ2-1, with 14 bases that match TRBD2. V was pared by 5 bases and J by 7 bases, with 13 bases of the junction left unmatched. Per the germline V gene, CDR1 is SQVTM and CDR2 is ANQGSEA. This CDR3 spans 17 amino acids. The CDR3 coding sequence is TGCAGCGTTACTGGGACTAGCGGGAGAACGTCGAGGAATGAGCAGTTCTTC. Translation gives CSVTGTSGRTSRNEQFF.

The gene calls are TRBV7-8 and TRBJ1-1, with 12 bases that match TRBD1. V shed 1 base and J 0 bases; nucleotides not matched to a gene: 9. The CDR3 spans 19 residues. Germline assignment: CDR1 SGHVS and CDR2 FQNEAQ. CDR3 nucleotides: TGTGCCAGCAGCTTAGTGCCCGGGACAGGGGGCGGAATGAACACTGAAGCTTTCTTT. Protein sequence: CASSLVPGTGGGMNTEAFF.

This chain uses TRBV2 with TRBJ1-6; D is ambiguous. Looked up from germline, CDR1 is SNHLY and CDR2 is FYNNEI. Trimming removed 3 bases at V and 0 bases at J, with 15 bases between. The CDR3 has 18 residues. CDR3 sequence (DNA): TGTGCCAGCAGTGAGAACCGGCCAGCTAGCTCCTATAATTCACCCCTCCACTTT. Translating gives CASSENRPASSYNSPLHF.

V and J are TRBV7-2 and TRBJ2-3, with D hard to call. The germline V gene has CDR1 SGHTA and CDR2 FQGNSA. This CDR3 region has 14 residues. V was clipped by 1 base and J by 1 base, with 6 bases between them. CDR3 bases: TGTGCCAGCAGCTTAGTCCAGGGCACAGATACGCAGTATTTT. It codes for CASSLVQGTDTQYF.

The rearrangement joins TRBV19 to TRBJ2-5; 12 bases are a match to TRBD1. The V gene end was trimmed by 4 bases and the J gene end by 6 bases; junction bases not matched to a gene: 3. The CDR3 runs to 14 residues. Germline V gene lookup returns CDR1 LNHDA and CDR2 SQIVND (reference sequence). CDR3 in amino acids: CASSTGQGAQTQYF. DNA for the CDR3: TGTGCCAGTAGTACGGGACAGGGGGCTCAGACCCAGTACTTC.

This sequence joins TRBV6-1 and TRBJ1-1, with 9 bases fitting TRBD1. This CDR3 comprises 17 residues. CDR1 is MNHNS, CDR2 SASEGT, per germline. Germline trimming cut 1 base from V and 4 bases from J; bases unmatched to any gene: 10. CDR3 residues: CASSEEGTGGWGTEAFF. The CDR3 nucleotides read TGTGCCAGCAGTGAAGAAGGTACAGGGGGCTGGGGCACTGAAGCTTTCTTT.

V is TRBV6-5 and J is TRBJ2-7; D not certain. The CDR3 length is 12 residues. Trimming pared 8 bases from V and 2 bases from J, leaving 10 bases between. Germline assignment: CDR1 MNHEY and CDR2 SVGAGI. CDR3 amino acids: CASGHSPYEQYF. In DNA form, the CDR3 reads TGTGCCAGCGGTCACAGCCCCTACGAGCAGTACTTC.

A few counts support this clone. Other nucleotide sequences in the sample specify the same CDR3. The rearrangement joins TRBV3-1 (or the pseudogene TRBV3-2) to TRBJ1-2; tentative D call: TRBD1 (5 bases). The V and J ends lost 5 bases and 11 bases respectively, with 12 bases between them. CDR1 LGHDT and CDR2 YNNKEL come from the germline V gene (reference sequence). The CDR3 runs to 11 residues. CDR3: CASSRGRGYTF. DNA for the CDR3: TGTGCCAGCAGCAGGGGCCGGGGGTACACCTTC.

In its sample, this clone was seen once. The genes are TRBV7-8 and TRBJ2-1, with 7 nucleotides matching TRBD1. The length of the CDR3 is 15 residues. Germline V CDR1 and CDR2: SGHVS, FQNEAQ. The ends lost 1 base at V and 7 bases at J; junction bases unmatched: 7. CDR3 bases: TGTGCCAGCAGCTTAGGGGACAGTGAAACTAATGAGCAGTTCTTC. This gives the protein CASSLGDSETNEQFF.

The chain employs TRBV3-1 (or the pseudogene TRBV3-2) and TRBJ1-6; 7 nucleotides match TRBD1. Germline V gives CDR1 LGHDT, CDR2 YNNKEL (reference sequence). V shed 1 base, J shed 2 bases, and the junction held 8 bases outside the gene matches. The CDR3 loop spans 18 amino acids. CDR3 sequence reads: CASSQGTGERTYNSPLHF. CDR3 DNA sequence: TGTGCCAGCAGCCAAGGGACAGGAGAGAGAACCTATAATTCACCCCTCCACTTT.

The chain has TRBV7-9 and TRBJ1-2; D remains ambiguous. Germline V gives CDR1 SEHNR, CDR2 FQNEAQ (reference sequence). The CDR3 runs 14 residues. Trimming removed 9 bases at V and 3 bases at J, with 17 bases between. The CDR3 reads CASSEAGEYYGYTF. Written as DNA, the CDR3 is TGTGCCAGTTCCGAAGCCGGGGAATACTATGGCTACACCTTC.

V gene TRBV19 combines with J gene TRBJ2-2; D is unresolved. CDR3 length: 14 amino acids. CDR1 and CDR2 from the germline V gene are LNHDA and SQIVND (reference sequence). CDR3 sequence reads: CTCRENPNTGELFF. Written as DNA, the CDR3 is TGTACCTGCCGCGAGAACCCGAACACCGGGGAGCTGTTTTTT.

The gene calls are TRBV7-3 and TRBJ2-1; 9 bases line up with TRBD2. J gave up 6 bases and V 4 bases, and 7 bases lay outside the gene matches. The CDR3 totals 15 residues. CDR1 is SGHTA and CDR2 is FQGTGA in the germline V gene. The CDR3 bases are TGTGCCAGCAGCTCCAATAGCGGGGGTCTCAATGAGCAGTTCTTC. Translating it yields CASSSNSGGLNEQFF.

This clone was detected once. The gene calls are TRBV6-6 and TRBJ2-1; D is unclear. The V gene lost 5 bases and the J gene lost 0 bases, with 14 bases spanning the gap. This CDR3 contains 16 residues. CDR1 is MNHNY, CDR2 SVGAGI, per germline (reference sequence). CDR3 sequence (DNA): TGTGCCAGCAGTCATACAGAGACACCCTCCTACAATGAGCAGTTCTTC. Its protein product is CASSHTETPSYNEQFF.

This clone showed up just a few times. The chain joins TRBV5-4 to TRBJ1-1; tentative D call: TRBD1 (5 bases). CDR3 length: 16 residues. Germline assignment: CDR1 SGHNT and CDR2 YYREEE (reference sequence). The V end lost 4 bases, the J end lost 1 base, and 17 bases lay between the germline ends. The CDR3 DNA is TGTGCCAGCAGCCCCCAAGGGGCACGAAAGAACACTGAAGCTTTCTTT. Protein: CASSPQGARKNTEAFF.

The CDR3 protein is CASSSGQGVEEQYF. The CDR3 region has the DNA TGCGCCAGCAGCTCGGGACAGGGGGTCGAGGAGCAGTACTTC. The chain is built from TRBV5-1 and TRBJ2-7; 11 bases line up with TRBD1. Germline V gene sequence: CDR1 SGHRS, CDR2 YFSETQ. V shed 3 bases, J shed 7 bases, and the junction held 6 bases outside the gene matches. The CDR3 has 14 amino acids. Using reference TRBV5-1 and TRBJ2-7 for the parts outside the CDR3, the full variable domain is KAGVTQTPRYLIKTRGQQVTLSCSPISGHRSVSWYQQTPGQGLQFLFEYFSETQRNKGNFPGRFSGRQFSNSRSEMNVSTLELGDSALYLCASSSGQGVEEQYFGPGTRLTVT.

There are a few counts of this clone. This sequence joins TRBV9 and TRBJ1-3; maybe TRBD1 (6 bases). The CDR3 consists of 16 residues. Germline CDR1 and CDR2: SGDLS and YYNGEE. V gave up 3 bases and J gave up 2 bases, with 15 bases separating them. This CDR3 reads CASSGITGSPGNTIYF. CDR3 nucleotide sequence: TGTGCCAGCAGCGGGATTACAGGGTCTCCTGGAAACACCATATATTTT.

The V gene is TRBV30, the J gene TRBJ2-5, with TRBD2 matching 13 bases. The CDR3 length is 15 residues. The germline CDR1 and CDR2 sequences are GTSNPN and SVGIG (reference sequence). V was pared by 2 bases and J by 1 base, with 1 base of the junction left unmatched. For the CDR3, the DNA is TGTGCCTGGAGTACTAGCGGGGGGGCCCAAGAGACCCAGTACTTC. Protein product: CAWSTSGGAQETQYF.

The chain combines TRBV6-5 with TRBJ2-1, with 12 bases matching TRBD2. V shed 5 bases, J shed 5 bases, and the junction held 1 base outside the gene matches. The length of the CDR3 is 14 residues. Germline CDR1 is MNHEY and CDR2 is SVGAGI. CDR3 DNA: TGTGCCAGCAGTCTAGCGGGGGGGCACAATGAGCAGTTCTTC. Translated: CASSLAGGHNEQFF.